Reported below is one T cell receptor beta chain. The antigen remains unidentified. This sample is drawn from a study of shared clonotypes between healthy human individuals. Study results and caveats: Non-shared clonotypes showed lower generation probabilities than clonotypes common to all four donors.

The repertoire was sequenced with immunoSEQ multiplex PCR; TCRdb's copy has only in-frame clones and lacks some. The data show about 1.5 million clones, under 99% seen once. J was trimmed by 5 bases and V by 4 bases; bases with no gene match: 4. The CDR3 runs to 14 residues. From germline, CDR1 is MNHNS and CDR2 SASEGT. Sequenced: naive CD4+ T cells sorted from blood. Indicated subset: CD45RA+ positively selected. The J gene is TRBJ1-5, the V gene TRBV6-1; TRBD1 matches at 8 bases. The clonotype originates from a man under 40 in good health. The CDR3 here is CASSATGGDQPQHF. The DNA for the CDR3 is TGTGCCAGCAGTGCTACAGGGGGTGATCAGCCCCAGCATTTT.